Each of the 21 T cell receptor beta chains below was sequenced from the same sample in a study of CD8 T cells in Susac syndrome. Random hexamers served to reverse transcribe roughly 0.45 to 1 ug RNA. MiXCR, applied by TCRdb to the immunoSEQ multiplex PCR reads, yields one record per CDR3 protein. The top ten clones hold about 0.52% of a sample with tens of thousands of distinct CDR3 sequences, 85% to 95% of them seen once. The sequencing input was CD4+ T cells from PBMCs. Source of these receptors: a human donor with Susac syndrome.

The V and J genes are TRBV9 and TRBJ1-4; maybe TRBD1 (6 bases). Trimming shortened V by 0 bases and J by 11 bases, and 8 bases separated the two germline ends. The CDR3 is 12 residues long. In germline, CDR1 is SGDLS, CDR2 YYNGEE. CDR3 nucleotide sequence: TGTGCCAGCAGCGTAGAGGGGGGGAAACTGTTTTTT. Protein: CASSVEGGKLFF. The full variable domain, with the rest looked up from reference TRBV9 and TRBJ1-4, is DSGVTQTPKHLITATGQRVTLRCSPRSGDLSVYWYQQSLDQGLQFLIQYYNGEERAKGNILERFSAQQFPDLHSELNLSSLELGDSALYFCASSVEGGKLFFGSGTQLSVL.

This chain connects TRBV6-5 to TRBJ2-1; 12 bases fit TRBD2. Germline loops: CDR1 MNHEY, CDR2 SVGAGI. The V gene end was trimmed by 2 bases and the J gene end by 10 bases; junction bases not matched to a gene: 9. There are 16 residues in the CDR3. CDR3 amino acids: CASSYRLAGGLTEQFF. CDR3 DNA: TGTGCCAGCAGTTACCGGCTAGCGGGAGGGTTAACGGAGCAGTTCTTC.

The chain employs TRBV7-9 and TRBJ2-3; TRBD2 agrees at 8 bases. CDR1 is SEHNR, CDR2 FQNEAQ, per germline (reference sequence). The CDR3 runs to 17 residues. The junction had 15 bases not matched to a gene; V was cut back by 4 bases and J by 6 bases. The CDR3: CASSSRLTSVGGDTQYF. Written as DNA, the CDR3 is TGTGCCAGCAGCTCCCGGCTGACTAGCGTGGGAGGGGATACGCAGTATTTT.

The chain joins TRBV5-1 to TRBJ2-6; D possibly corresponds to TRBD1 (5 bases). The germline V and J ends were trimmed by 3 bases and 0 bases, with 13 bases remaining between them. The V gene's germline CDR1 is SGHRS and CDR2 YFSETQ. This CDR3 comprises 17 residues. CDR3 residues: CASSSQQENSGANVLTF. DNA of the CDR3: TGCGCCAGCAGCTCACAACAGGAAAACTCTGGGGCCAACGTCCTGACTTTC. Variable domain in full (rest from reference TRBV5-1 and TRBJ2-6): KAGVTQTPRYLIKTRGQQVTLSCSPISGHRSVSWYQQTPGQGLQFLFEYFSETQRNKGNFPGRFSGRQFSNSRSEMNVSTLELGDSALYLCASSSQQENSGANVLTFGAGSRLTVL.

The chain has TRBV6-4 and TRBJ2-1; TRBD2 aligns across 11 bases. In germline, CDR1 is MRHNA, CDR2 SNTAGT. Unmatched junction bases numbered 7, after V lost 3 bases and J lost 9 bases. The CDR3 runs to 15 residues. DNA of the CDR3: TGTGCCAGCAGTGAAGCGACTAGCGGGAAGGGTGAGCAGTTCTTC. Its translation: CASSEATSGKGEQFF.

The chain joins TRBV24-1 to TRBJ2-7; weak D call: TRBD1 (6 bases). The CDR3 has 13 residues. The germline CDR1 and CDR2 sequences are KGHDR and SFDVKD. V was shortened by 7 bases and J by 4 bases, with 13 bases between the two germline ends. The DNA of the CDR3 is TGTGCCACCAGGTCAAAAACAGGGTACGAGCAGTACTTC. It is translated as CATRSKTGYEQYF.

This sequence joins TRBV27 and TRBJ2-7, with D tentatively TRBD1 (6 bases). Trimming cost V 8 bases and J 3 bases, with 14 bases left between them. Germline lookup yields CDR1 MNHEY and CDR2 SMNVEV (reference sequence). This CDR3 has 13 residues. The CDR3 DNA follows: TGTGCCAGCCGCACAGGGCCCCACTACGAGCAGTACTTC. It specifies CASRTGPHYEQYF.

The chain uses TRBV6-1 and TRBJ2-2, with D maybe TRBD2 (5 bases). Trimming took off 2 bases at V and 2 bases at J, with 12 bases between the two ends. Germline V gene lookup returns CDR1 MNHNS and CDR2 SASEGT. This CDR3 spans 16 amino acids. CDR3: CASSELEGLNTGELFF. The CDR3 region has the DNA TGTGCCAGCAGTGAACTTGAGGGTCTCAACACCGGGGAGCTGTTTTTT.

This clonotype was seen a handful of times. The chain couples TRBV3-1 to TRBJ1-5, with D hard to call. The CDR3 loop spans 13 amino acids. CDR1 is LGHDT and CDR2 is YNNKEL in the germline V gene (reference sequence). Trimming cost V 6 bases and J 2 bases, with 8 bases left between them. The CDR3 DNA sequence: TGTGCCAGCAGTTTAACGGGCAATCAGCCCCAGCATTTT. Translated: CASSLTGNQPQHF.

V and J are TRBV4-2 and TRBJ2-2; 9 nucleotides line up with TRBD1. Germline CDR1 and CDR2: LGHNA and YNFKEQ. This CDR3 comprises 16 residues. The J segment lost 6 bases and the V segment lost 5 bases, leaving 10 bases of the junction unmatched. CDR3 coding DNA: TGTGCCAGCAGCAACGACGAGGGACAGGGCCCCGGGGAGCTGTTTTTT. Its translation is CASSNDEGQGPGELFF.

This clonotype was found once. The chain has TRBV20-1 and TRBJ2-6, with a tentative D call TRBD1 (6 bases). This CDR3 spans 18 amino acids. Germline V gene data show CDR1 as DFQATT and CDR2 as SNEGSKA (reference sequence). V gave up 0 bases and J gave up 1 base, with 16 bases separating them. The CDR3 region is CSARDTWGQGSGANVLTF. The DNA of the CDR3 is TGCAGTGCTAGAGATACTTGGGGGCAGGGATCTGGGGCCAACGTCCTGACTTTC.

The chain links TRBV19 to TRBJ1-1; the D is unclear. This CDR3 is built from 14 residues. Trimming took off 2 bases at V and 2 bases at J, with 9 bases between the two ends. Germline V lookup: CDR1 LNHDA, CDR2 SQIVND (reference sequence). This CDR3 reads CASSIPRTNTEAFF. The CDR3 nucleotides read TGTGCCAGTAGTATACCCAGAACAAACACTGAAGCTTTCTTT.

This chain uses TRBV24-1 with TRBJ1-5, with 8 bases that match TRBD1. CDR1 is KGHDR and CDR2 is SFDVKD in the germline V gene. V gave up 2 bases and J gave up 5 bases; unmatched junction bases: 4. The CDR3 has 15 residues. CDR3 DNA: TGTGCCACCAGTGATTCCAGGGGGCGAGATCAGCCCCAGCATTTT. Amino acids: CATSDSRGRDQPQHF.

J is TRBJ2-2 and V is TRBV6-6; D remains ambiguous. This CDR3 region has 15 residues. Germline assignment: CDR1 MNHNY and CDR2 SVGAGI (reference sequence). V was clipped by 5 bases and J by 1 base, with 11 bases between them. CDR3 sequence (DNA): TGTGCCAGCAGTACCGGGCCTCTGAACACCGGGGAGCTGTTTTTT. It specifies CASSTGPLNTGELFF.

The CDR3 DNA reads TGTGCCAGCAGCGGAGGGACTAGCGGTTCCCGATACGAGCAGTACTTC. This translates into CASSGGTSGSRYEQYF. V and J are TRBV5-4 and TRBJ2-7; 11 nucleotides align to TRBD2. Germline loops: CDR1 SGHNT, CDR2 YYREEE (reference sequence). This CDR3 is built from 16 residues. V lost 4 bases to trimming and J lost 4 bases; unmatched junction nucleotides: 10.

The rearrangement joins TRBV12-3 or TRBV12-4 to TRBJ2-5, with TRBD2 matching 8 bases. Losses at the gene ends were 2 bases for V and 1 base for J; bases not matched to a gene: 6. The CDR3 is made up of 16 amino acids. CDR3 sequence (DNA): TGTGCCAGCAGTTTAAGCGCGGGAGGAATCCAAGAGACCCAGTACTTC. As protein: CASSLSAGGIQETQYF.

The V and J genes are TRBV18 and TRBJ1-5; 7 nucleotides align to TRBD1. There are 17 residues in the CDR3. CDR1 and CDR2 (germline): KGHSH, LQKENI. Trimming at V came to 3 bases and at J to 2 bases, leaving 10 bases not matched to a gene. Here the CDR3 reads CASSPSFRDSRNQPQHF. The CDR3 region has the DNA TGTGCCAGCTCACCTAGTTTCCGGGACAGCCGCAATCAGCCCCAGCATTTT.

This chain connects TRBV7-9 to TRBJ1-1; the match to TRBD1 covers 7 bases. Per the germline V gene, CDR1 is SEHNR and CDR2 is FQNEAQ (reference sequence). J gave up 8 bases and V 5 bases, and 17 bases lay outside the gene matches. The CDR3 length is 16 residues. CDR3 loop: CASSPAGGRTSPEAFF. DNA for the CDR3: TGTGCCAGCAGCCCGGCAGGGGGTCGGACTAGCCCGGAAGCTTTCTTT.

In this sample, this clonotype turned up once. This rearrangement joins TRBV11-3 to TRBJ2-1; perhaps TRBD1 as D (5 bases). The CDR3 loop spans 14 amino acids. Trimming shortened V by 0 bases and J by 7 bases, and 10 bases separated the two germline ends. Germline V CDR1 and CDR2: SGHNT, YENEEA. CDR3 DNA: TGTGCCAGCAGCTTAGAGGCAGGGCGTAATGAGCAGTTCTTC. It is translated as CASSLEAGRNEQFF.

The V call is TRBV20-1, the J call TRBJ2-5, with 8 positions matching TRBD2. There are 14 residues in the CDR3. CDR1 and CDR2 from the germline V gene are DFQATT and SNEGSKA (reference sequence). Unmatched junction bases numbered 7, after V lost 2 bases and J lost 5 bases. The CDR3 region is CSARLPGGRETQYF. The CDR3 DNA is TGCAGTGCTAGACTGCCGGGGGGGCGGGAGACCCAGTACTTC.

The chain couples TRBV29-1 to TRBJ2-3; 10 bases fit TRBD1. With 6 bases clipped from V and 3 bases from J, the junction kept 3 bases outside the gene matches. Germline loops: CDR1 SQVTM, CDR2 ANQGSEA. The CDR3 is 13 amino acids. The CDR3 coding sequence is TGCAGCGTGGGGGACAGGGGAACAGATACGCAGTATTTT. Translation: CSVGDRGTDTQYF.